Listed here are 18 T cell receptor beta chains from one sample, sequenced in a study of cytomegalovirus exposure and HLA in healthy donors. It was with 60 Vbeta and 13 Jbeta primers that the PCR ran. Produced via immunoSEQ multiplex PCR; TCRdb's table is partial and in-frame only. The table records around 200,000 clones, around 80% of them present only once. Sequenced material: PBMCs. The source of these receptors is a woman aged 60-70 years in good health and CMV-seropositive.

V and J are TRBV5-1 and TRBJ2-1, with no clear D. Germline-derived CDR1 and CDR2 are SGHRS and YFSETQ. Between the trimmed V and J ends, which lost 4 bases and 6 bases, there was a span of 11 bases. The CDR3 totals 13 residues. The CDR3 sequence is CASSPNSRNEQFF. In DNA, the CDR3 is TGCGCCAGCAGCCCCAACTCCCGCAATGAGCAGTTCTTC.

The chain is built from TRBV30 and TRBJ1-2; maybe TRBD1 (6 bases). Germline CDR1 and CDR2: GTSNPN and SVGIG (reference sequence). V was shortened by 5 bases and J by 8 bases, with 18 bases between the two germline ends. This CDR3 has 13 amino acids. Here the CDR3 DNA reads TGTGCCTGGGGGCCCAGGACAGTGGGAGGCTACACCTTC. Translated: CAWGPRTVGGYTF. The whole variable domain, remainder taken from reference TRBV30 and TRBJ1-2, is SQTIHQWPATLVQPVGSPLSLECTVEGTSNPNLYWYRQAAGRGLQLLFYSVGIGQISSEVPQNLSASRPQDRQFILSSKKLLLSDSGFYLCAWGPRTVGGYTFGSGTRLTVV.

Only a few counts were recorded for this clone. The chain uses TRBV5-7 and TRBJ2-7; tentatively, D is TRBD1 (5 bases). TRBV5-7 is noted as an ORF with a role that remains uncertain. V dropped 2 bases and J dropped 3 bases, with 18 bases sitting between them. There are 16 residues in the CDR3. This CDR3 reads CASSFLRAGPNYEQYF. The CDR3 DNA reads TGTGCCAGCAGCTTTCTCAGGGCAGGGCCCAACTACGAGCAGTACTTC.

The chain combines TRBV5-1 with TRBJ1-2; D possibly corresponds to TRBD1 (5 bases). Trimming took off 10 bases at V and 2 bases at J, with 18 bases between the two ends. Germline V gene data show CDR1 as SGHRS and CDR2 as YFSETQ. This CDR3 is 14 amino acids long. CDR3 sequence reads: CAGEIGGGNYGYTF. The DNA of the CDR3 is TGCGCCGGCGAAATTGGGGGGGGGAACTATGGCTACACCTTC.

For the CDR3, the DNA is TGTGCCAGCAGCTTAAAACTACGGGCAACTAATGAAAAACTGTTTTTT. This encodes CASSLKLRATNEKLFF. J is TRBJ1-4 and V is TRBV7-2; D unresolved. This CDR3 is 16 amino acids long. Germline CDR1 is SGHTA and CDR2 is FQGNSA. V dropped 2 bases and J dropped 0 bases, with 10 bases sitting between them.

The chain employs TRBV11-3 and TRBJ1-2; D not certain. CDR1 SGHNT and CDR2 YENEEA come from the germline V gene. Between the trimmed V and J ends, which lost 2 bases and 2 bases, there was a span of 12 bases. The CDR3 is made up of 15 amino acids. CDR3 sequence reads: CASSLQGGPNYGYTF. The CDR3 bases are TGTGCCAGCAGCTTACAAGGAGGGCCGAACTATGGCTACACCTTC.

The table lists this clone with a few counts. The J gene is TRBJ1-2, the V gene TRBV4-1; TRBD1 aligns across 7 bases. This CDR3 spans 13 amino acids. J gave up 7 bases and V 3 bases, and 5 bases lay outside the gene matches. In germline, CDR1 is MGHRA, CDR2 YSYEKL. CDR3 in amino acids: CASSQIQGTGYTF. The CDR3 DNA reads as TGCGCCAGCAGCCAGATACAGGGGACTGGCTACACCTTC.

The chain uses TRBV5-4 and TRBJ2-5; weak D call: TRBD2 (5 bases). Trimming stripped 0 bases from V and 1 base from J, with 10 bases between. Germline loops: CDR1 SGHNT, CDR2 YYREEE (reference sequence). The CDR3 loop spans 15 amino acids. CDR3 bases: TGTGCCAGCAGCTTGGATACTAGAACCCAAGAGACCCAGTACTTC. Residues: CASSLDTRTQETQYF.

V and J are TRBV28 and TRBJ2-6; D uncertain. V shed 10 bases and J shed 0 bases, with 10 bases lying between them. CDR3 size: 14 residues. Germline V gives CDR1 MDHEN, CDR2 SYDVKM. The CDR3 DNA reads TGTGCCACCAAAACTACCTCTGGGGCCAACGTCCTGACTTTC. Protein: CATKTTSGANVLTF.

The gene calls are TRBV6-1 and TRBJ2-7; D gene uncertain. The CDR3 totals 14 residues. V dropped 1 base and J dropped 2 bases, with 9 bases sitting between them. Germline values: CDR1 MNHNS, CDR2 SASEGT. CDR3 region: CASSEGPSPYEQYF. CDR3 sequence (DNA): TGTGCCAGCAGTGAAGGGCCCAGTCCCTACGAGCAGTACTTC.

The V call is TRBV30, the J call TRBJ2-2; a possible D gene is TRBD2 (7 bases). Trimming took 3 bases from V and 2 from J, leaving 16 bases between them. This CDR3 has 16 amino acids. In germline, CDR1 is GTSNPN, CDR2 SVGIG (reference sequence). The CDR3 loop reads CAWRGGSGINTGELFF. The CDR3 DNA sequence: TGTGCCTGGAGAGGGGGGAGCGGGATAAACACCGGGGAGCTGTTTTTT.

The CDR3: CASRSDSNYEQYF. As DNA, the CDR3 is TGTGCCAGCAGGTCCGACAGTAACTACGAGCAGTACTTC. The J gene is TRBJ2-7, the V gene TRBV6-5, with D maybe TRBD1 (5 bases). Trimming shortened V by 6 bases and J by 3 bases, and 12 bases separated the two germline ends. This CDR3 region has 13 residues. CDR1 MNHEY and CDR2 SVGAGI come from the germline V gene.

The V and J genes are TRBV2 and TRBJ1-2; possible D gene TRBD1, 6 bases. The V end was cut by 8 bases, the J end by 6 bases, with 13 bases between. The V gene's germline CDR1 is SNHLY and CDR2 FYNNEI. The CDR3 spans 12 residues. The CDR3 reads CASGTGNHGYTF. CDR3 bases: TGTGCCAGCGGAACAGGGAACCATGGCTACACCTTC.

This clone turned up a few times. The chain joins TRBV6-9 to TRBJ1-2, with D unclear. This CDR3 is built from 14 residues. Trimming removed 6 bases at V and 6 bases at J, with 17 bases between. Germline V gene data show CDR1 as MNHGY and CDR2 as SVAAGI. As DNA, the CDR3 is TGTGCCAGCAGACCTGCGTCTCGGTTACATGGCTACACCTTC. The encoded protein is CASRPASRLHGYTF.

The CDR3 sequence: CASRRQGGWNQPQHF. CDR3 coding DNA: TGTGCCAGCCGACGCCAAGGGGGCTGGAATCAGCCCCAGCATTTT. The V and J genes are TRBV27 and TRBJ1-5; 7 bases map to TRBD1. The CDR3 covers 15 residues. From germline, CDR1 is MNHEY and CDR2 SMNVEV (reference sequence). J was trimmed by 4 bases and V by 8 bases; bases with no gene match: 11.

Of note for this clone: Other DNA sequences in this specimen translate into the identical CDR3. The V and J genes are TRBV6-1 and TRBJ1-3, with a possible D match to TRBD1 (6 bases). The ends were cut back, 4 bases at V and 0 bases at J, with 10 bases in the middle. Germline assignment: CDR1 MNHNS and CDR2 SASEGT. The CDR3 is 15 residues long. Here the CDR3 reads CASSGLRGSGNTIYF. CDR3 DNA: TGTGCCAGCAGTGGCCTCAGGGGCTCTGGAAACACCATATATTTT.

The CDR3 region is CASRPGTGKIRNIQYF. The CDR3 nucleotides read TGTGCCAGTAGACCCGGGACAGGGAAGATAAGAAACATTCAGTACTTC. This chain links TRBV19 with TRBJ2-4; the match to TRBD1 covers 9 bases. The ends lost 6 bases at V and 6 bases at J; junction bases unmatched: 12. The length of the CDR3 is 16 residues. CDR1 LNHDA and CDR2 SQIVND come from the germline V gene (reference sequence). Variable domain in full (rest from reference TRBV19 and TRBJ2-4): DGGITQSPKYLFRKEGQNVTLSCEQNLNHDAMYWYRQDPGQGLRLIYYSQIVNDFQKGDIAEGYSVSREKKESFPLTVTSAQKNPTAFYLCASRPGTGKIRNIQYFGAGTRLSVL.

This chain links TRBV4-1 with TRBJ2-7, with D possibly TRBD1 on 6 matching bases. V was shortened by 0 bases and J by 3 bases, with 12 bases between the two germline ends. The CDR3 covers 15 residues. Looked up from germline, CDR1 is MGHRA and CDR2 is YSYEKL. For the CDR3, the DNA is TGCGCCAGCAGCCAAGATGTGGGGACAATCTACGAGCAGTACTTC. Protein product: CASSQDVGTIYEQYF.